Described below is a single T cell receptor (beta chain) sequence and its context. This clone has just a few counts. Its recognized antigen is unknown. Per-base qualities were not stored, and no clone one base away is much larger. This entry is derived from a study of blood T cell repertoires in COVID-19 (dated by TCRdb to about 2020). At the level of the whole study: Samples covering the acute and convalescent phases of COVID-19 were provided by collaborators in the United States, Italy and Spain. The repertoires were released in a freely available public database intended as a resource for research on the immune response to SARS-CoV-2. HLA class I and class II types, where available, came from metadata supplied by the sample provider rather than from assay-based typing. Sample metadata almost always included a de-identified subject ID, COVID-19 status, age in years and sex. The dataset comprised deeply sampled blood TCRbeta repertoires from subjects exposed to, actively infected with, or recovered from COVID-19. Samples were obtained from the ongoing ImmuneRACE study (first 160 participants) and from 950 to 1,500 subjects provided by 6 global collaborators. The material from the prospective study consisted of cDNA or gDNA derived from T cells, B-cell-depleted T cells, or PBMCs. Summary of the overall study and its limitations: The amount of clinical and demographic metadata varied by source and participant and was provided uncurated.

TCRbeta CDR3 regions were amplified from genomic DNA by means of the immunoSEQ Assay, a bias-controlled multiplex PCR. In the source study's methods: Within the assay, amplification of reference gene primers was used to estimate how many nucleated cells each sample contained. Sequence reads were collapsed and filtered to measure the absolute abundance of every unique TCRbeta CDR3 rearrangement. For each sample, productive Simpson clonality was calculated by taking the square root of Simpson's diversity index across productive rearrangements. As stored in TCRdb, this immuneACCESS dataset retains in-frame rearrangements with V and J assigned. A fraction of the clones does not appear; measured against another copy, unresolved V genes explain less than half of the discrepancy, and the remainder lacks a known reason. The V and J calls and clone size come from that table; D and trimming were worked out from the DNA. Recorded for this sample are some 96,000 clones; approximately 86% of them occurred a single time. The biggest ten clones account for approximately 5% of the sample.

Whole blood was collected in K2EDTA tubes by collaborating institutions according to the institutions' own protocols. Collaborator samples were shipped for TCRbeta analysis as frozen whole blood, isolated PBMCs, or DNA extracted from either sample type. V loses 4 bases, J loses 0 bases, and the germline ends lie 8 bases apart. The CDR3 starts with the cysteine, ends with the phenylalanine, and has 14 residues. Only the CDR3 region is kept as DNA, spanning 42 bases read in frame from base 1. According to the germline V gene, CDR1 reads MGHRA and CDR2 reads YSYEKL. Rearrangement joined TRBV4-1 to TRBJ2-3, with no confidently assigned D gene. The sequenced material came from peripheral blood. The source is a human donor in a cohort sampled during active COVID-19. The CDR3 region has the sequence CASSLSSSTDTQYF. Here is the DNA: TGCGCCAGCAGCCTTAGCAGTAGCACAGATACGCAGTATTTT.